Included here is one TCR beta chain sequence, with context. Antigen specificity is unknown. This record belongs to a study of cytomegalovirus exposure and HLA in healthy donors. The PCR was carried out with 60 Vbeta primers and 13 Jbeta primers. Assay: immunoSEQ multiplex PCR; the TCRdb copy retains only in-frame clones and omits some. The data contain approximately 190,000 clones, roughly 83% of them seen just once; the ten biggest clones take up 0.26%. The study's findings and limits: Researchers reported in a later analysis that a missense DCLRE1C variant was tied to TCR beta V- and J-gene trimming. Productive rates of about 87% or about 30% were seen for most TCR beta V segments in an earlier analysis. Listed as cytomegalovirus-associated were 150 or so TCR beta chains.

Germline CDR1 and CDR2: WNHNN and SYGVQD (reference sequence). The CDR3 length is 13 residues. V was shortened by 8 bases and J by 2 bases, with 9 bases between the two germline ends. Sequencing input: PBMCs. The receptor was isolated from a boy aged 5-17 years in good health and CMV-seronegative. The rearrangement joins TRBV10-1 to TRBJ2-2; unclear D gene. CDR3 nucleotides: TGCGCCAGCCGCGATCCCAACACCGGGGAGCTGTTTTTT. The encoded protein is CASRDPNTGELFF.